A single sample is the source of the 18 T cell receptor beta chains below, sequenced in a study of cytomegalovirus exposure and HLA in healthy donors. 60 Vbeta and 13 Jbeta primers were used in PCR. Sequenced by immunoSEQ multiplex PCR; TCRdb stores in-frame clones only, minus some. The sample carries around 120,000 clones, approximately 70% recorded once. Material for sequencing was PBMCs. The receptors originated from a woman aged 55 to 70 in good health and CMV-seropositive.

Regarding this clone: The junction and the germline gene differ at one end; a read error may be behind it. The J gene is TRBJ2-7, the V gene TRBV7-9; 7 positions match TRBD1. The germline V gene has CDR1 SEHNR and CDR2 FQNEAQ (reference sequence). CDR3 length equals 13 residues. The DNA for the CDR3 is TGTTCCAGCAGCTCTTCAGGGGGCTACGAGCAGTACTTC. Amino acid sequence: CSSSSSGGYEQYF.

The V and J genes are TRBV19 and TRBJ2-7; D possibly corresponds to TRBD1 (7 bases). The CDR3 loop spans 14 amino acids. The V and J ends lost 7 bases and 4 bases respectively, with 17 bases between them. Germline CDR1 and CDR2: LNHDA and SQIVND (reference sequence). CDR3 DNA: TGTGCCAGTAACCCGAGGCAGGGGGGTTACGAGCAGTACTTC. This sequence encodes CASNPRQGGYEQYF. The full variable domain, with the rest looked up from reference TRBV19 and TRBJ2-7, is DGGITQSPKYLFRKEGQNVTLSCEQNLNHDAMYWYRQDPGQGLRLIYYSQIVNDFQKGDIAEGYSVSREKKESFPLTVTSAQKNPTAFYLCASNPRQGGYEQYFGPGTRLTVT.

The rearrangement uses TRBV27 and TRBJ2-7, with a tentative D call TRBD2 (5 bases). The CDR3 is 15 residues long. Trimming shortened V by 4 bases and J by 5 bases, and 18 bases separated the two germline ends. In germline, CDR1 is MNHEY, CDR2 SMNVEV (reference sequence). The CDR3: CASSSSWAGENEQYF. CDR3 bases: TGTGCCAGCAGTTCCTCTTGGGCCGGGGAGAACGAGCAGTACTTC.

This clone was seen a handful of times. The CDR3 nucleotides are TGTGCCACTCATGCCTCAGGGGGAGCCTACAATGAGCAGTTCTTC. It is translated as CATHASGGAYNEQFF. The V gene is TRBV10-3, the J gene TRBJ2-1; 7 bases fit TRBD1. The CDR3 has 15 residues. CDR1 is ENHRY, CDR2 SYGVKD, per germline. The V segment lost 10 bases and the J segment 2 bases; nucleotides outside the gene matches: 11.

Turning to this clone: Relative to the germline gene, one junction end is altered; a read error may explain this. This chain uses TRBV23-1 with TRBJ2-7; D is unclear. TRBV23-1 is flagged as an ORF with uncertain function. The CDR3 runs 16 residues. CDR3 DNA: TGCGCCAGCAGTCGGGCAGCTCTACATTCCTCCTACGGGCAGTACTTC. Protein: CASSRAALHSSYGQYF.

In DNA form, the CDR3 reads TGCGCCAGCAGCGGTGGGACTAGCGGGGGTTACAATGAGCAGTTCTTC. It codes for CASSGGTSGGYNEQFF. V usage is TRBV5-1 and J usage is TRBJ2-1, with 14 bases aligning to TRBD2. J lost 4 bases, V lost 4 bases, and 4 bases had no gene match. Germline-derived CDR1 and CDR2 are SGHRS and YFSETQ. The length of the CDR3 is 16 residues.

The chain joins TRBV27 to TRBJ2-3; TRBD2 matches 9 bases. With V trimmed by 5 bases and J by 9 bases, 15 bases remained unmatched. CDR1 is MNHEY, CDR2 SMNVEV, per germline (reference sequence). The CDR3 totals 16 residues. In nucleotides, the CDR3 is TGTGCCAGCAGTCTGAGCGGGGGCGGGGGGGGAGGGACGCAGTATTTT. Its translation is CASSLSGGGGGGTQYF.

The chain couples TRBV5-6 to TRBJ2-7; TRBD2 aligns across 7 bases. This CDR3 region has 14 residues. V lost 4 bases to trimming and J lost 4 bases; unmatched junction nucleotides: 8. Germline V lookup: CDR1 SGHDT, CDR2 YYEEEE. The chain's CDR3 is CASSPIPGGYEQYF. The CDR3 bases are TGTGCCAGCAGCCCCATTCCCGGGGGGTACGAGCAGTACTTC.

For the CDR3, the DNA is TGTGCCAGCAGCTTAGTGCTTACGGGGTTAAATTCACCCCTCCACTTT. Amino acid sequence: CASSLVLTGLNSPLHF. This chain uses TRBV7-2 with TRBJ1-6; D is uncertain. Trimming stripped 1 base from V and 7 bases from J, with 14 bases between. Germline assignment: CDR1 SGHTA and CDR2 FQGNSA. This CDR3 spans 16 amino acids.

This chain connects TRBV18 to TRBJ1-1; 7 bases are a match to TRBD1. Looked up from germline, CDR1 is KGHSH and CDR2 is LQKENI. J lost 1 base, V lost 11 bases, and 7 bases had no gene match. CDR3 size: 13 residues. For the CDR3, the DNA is TGTGCCGGCCGGGACAGCTCGAACACTGAAGCTTTCTTT. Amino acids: CAGRDSSNTEAFF.

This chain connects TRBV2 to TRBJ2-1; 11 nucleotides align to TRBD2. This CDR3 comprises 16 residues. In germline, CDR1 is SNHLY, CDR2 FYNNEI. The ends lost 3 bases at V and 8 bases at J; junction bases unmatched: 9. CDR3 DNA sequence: TGTGCCAGCAGTGATCCGGGACTAGCGGTGAGTGATGAGCAGTTCTTC. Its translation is CASSDPGLAVSDEQFF.

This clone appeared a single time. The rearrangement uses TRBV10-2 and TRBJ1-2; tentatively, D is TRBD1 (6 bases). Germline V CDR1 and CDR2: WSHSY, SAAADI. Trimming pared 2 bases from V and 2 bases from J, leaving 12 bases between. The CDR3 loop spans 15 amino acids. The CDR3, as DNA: TGCGCCAGCAGTGAGGGGGGCCGGGTAAACTATGGCTACACCTTC. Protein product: CASSEGGRVNYGYTF.

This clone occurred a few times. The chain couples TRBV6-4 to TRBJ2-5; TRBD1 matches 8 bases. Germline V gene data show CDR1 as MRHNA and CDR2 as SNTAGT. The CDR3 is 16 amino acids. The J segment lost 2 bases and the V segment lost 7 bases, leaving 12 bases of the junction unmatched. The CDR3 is CASMPRQGMRQETQYF. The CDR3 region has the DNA TGTGCCAGCATGCCTCGACAGGGGATGCGACAAGAGACCCAGTACTTC.

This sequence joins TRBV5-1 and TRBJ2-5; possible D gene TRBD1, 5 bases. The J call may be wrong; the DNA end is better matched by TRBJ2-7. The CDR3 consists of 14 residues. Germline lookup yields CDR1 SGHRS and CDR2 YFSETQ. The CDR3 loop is CASSPYRSSYEQYF. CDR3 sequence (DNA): TGCGCCAGCAGCCCCTACAGGAGCTCCTACGAGCAGTACTTC.

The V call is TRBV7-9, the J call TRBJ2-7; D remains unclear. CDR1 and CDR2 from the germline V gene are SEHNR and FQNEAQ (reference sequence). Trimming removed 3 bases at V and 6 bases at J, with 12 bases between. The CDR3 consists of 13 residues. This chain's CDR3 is CASSLEWSREQYF. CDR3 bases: TGTGCCAGCAGCTTGGAGTGGAGCCGCGAGCAGTACTTC.

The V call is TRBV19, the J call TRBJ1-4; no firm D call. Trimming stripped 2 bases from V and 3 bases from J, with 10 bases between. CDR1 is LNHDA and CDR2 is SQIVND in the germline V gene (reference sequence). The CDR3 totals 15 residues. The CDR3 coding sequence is TGTGCCAGTAGTATATATGCCAGTGCTAATGAAAAACTGTTTTTT. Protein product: CASSIYASANEKLFF.

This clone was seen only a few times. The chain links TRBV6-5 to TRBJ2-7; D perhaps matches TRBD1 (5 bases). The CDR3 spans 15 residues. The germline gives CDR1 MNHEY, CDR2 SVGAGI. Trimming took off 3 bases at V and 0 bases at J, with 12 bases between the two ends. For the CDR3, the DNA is TGTGCCAGCAGTTATTTGGGGCTTAGCTCCTACGAGCAGTACTTC. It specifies CASSYLGLSSYEQYF.

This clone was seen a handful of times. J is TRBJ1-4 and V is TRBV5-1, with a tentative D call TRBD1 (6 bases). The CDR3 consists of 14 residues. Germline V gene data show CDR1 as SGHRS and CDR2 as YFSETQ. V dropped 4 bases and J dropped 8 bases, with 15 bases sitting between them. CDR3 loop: CASSARDGTEKLFF. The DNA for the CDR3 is TGCGCCAGCAGCGCTAGGGACGGGACAGAAAAACTGTTTTTT.